Below are 28 T cell receptor beta chains sequenced from a single sample in a study of beta chain features in type 1 diabetes. Sequencing targeted expressed TCRB transcripts, as all isolated RNA had been reverse transcribed. The data were produced by immunoSEQ multiplex PCR, yet TCRdb's version contains in-frame clones alone and is incomplete. The table lists around 360,000 clones, 10% to 15% of them singletons, with approximately 0.011% in the top ten. Their antigens are not known. Overall study findings and caveats: Researchers report that Type 1 diabetes patients had moderately but significantly shorter TCRB CDR3s across all four CD4+ subsets.

Input material: naive CD4+ T cells from blood. The source of these receptors is a woman aged 18-29 years with type 1 diabetes.

This clone has more than one count but fewer than ten. The genes are TRBV2 and TRBJ2-7, with TRBD1 matching over 8 bases. The CDR3 consists of 14 residues. Germline CDR1 SNHLY, CDR2 FYNNEI. J gave up 4 bases and V 8 bases, and 10 bases lay outside the gene matches. CDR3 residues: CASGMDRADYEQYF. CDR3 nucleotide sequence: TGTGCCAGCGGCATGGACAGGGCTGATTACGAGCAGTACTTC.

The V gene is TRBV6-5, the J gene TRBJ2-3; D remains ambiguous. V was pared by 7 bases and J by 5 bases, with 13 bases between. From germline, CDR1 is MNHEY and CDR2 SVGAGI. The CDR3 is 13 amino acids. The CDR3 DNA reads TGTGCCAGCACCATTGCCGGTGGAGATACGCAGTATTTT. This sequence encodes CASTIAGGDTQYF.

This chain uses TRBV7-9 with TRBJ1-2; D is undetermined. The V gene's germline CDR1 is SEHNR and CDR2 FQNEAQ (reference sequence). This CDR3 comprises 9 residues. V was trimmed by 5 bases and J by 13 bases, leaving 8 bases between them. The CDR3 here is CASSPAGTF. The CDR3 bases are TGTGCCAGCAGCCCCGCGGGCACCTTC.

This rearrangement joins TRBV5-5 to TRBJ1-1; 8 nucleotides agree with TRBD1. The germline V gene encodes CDR1 SGHKS and CDR2 YYEKEE (reference sequence). This CDR3 is 13 amino acids long. Germline trimming cut 4 bases from V and 3 bases from J; bases unmatched to any gene: 2. CDR3 in amino acids: CASSRQGYTEAFF. Written as DNA, the CDR3 is TGTGCCAGCAGCCGACAGGGGTACACTGAAGCTTTCTTT.

The V and J genes are TRBV7-9 and TRBJ1-1; D not certain. The CDR3 has 13 residues. Trimming cost V 7 bases and J 5 bases, with 14 bases left between them. Germline CDR1 reads SEHNR; CDR2 reads FQNEAQ (reference sequence). The DNA of the CDR3 is TGTGCCAGCATGAACCGGGGAGGTACTGAAGCTTTCTTT. The encoded protein is CASMNRGGTEAFF.

This clone was counted only a few times. The chain is built from TRBV18 and TRBJ2-1; 11 positions match TRBD1. This CDR3 region has 17 residues. Trimming cost V 3 bases and J 5 bases; bases outside gene matches: 9. Germline CDR1 is KGHSH and CDR2 is LQKENI. The CDR3 here is CASSPRRGQGEHNEQFF. The CDR3, as DNA: TGTGCCAGCTCACCCCGTCGGGGACAGGGGGAACACAATGAGCAGTTCTTC.

A few counts support this clone. The gene calls are TRBV6-5 and TRBJ2-7; 9 bases are shared with TRBD1. In germline, CDR1 is MNHEY, CDR2 SVGAGI. CDR3 length: 16 residues. Trimming removed 4 bases from V and 2 bases from J; junction bases left unmatched: 9. The CDR3 DNA reads as TGTGCCAGCAGTTCTCCGGGACAGGGAGTTCCCTACGAGCAGTACTTC. Its translation is CASSSPGQGVPYEQYF.

This clone was seen a few times. J is TRBJ1-4 and V is TRBV7-2, with a possible D match to TRBD1 (5 bases). Trimming cost V 7 bases and J 6 bases, with 15 bases left between them. This CDR3 is 14 amino acids long. Germline lookup yields CDR1 SGHTA and CDR2 FQGNSA. The CDR3 spells CASTRGGGHEKLFF. CDR3 nucleotide sequence: TGTGCCAGCACCCGCGGCGGGGGACATGAAAAACTGTTTTTT.

There are a few counts of this clone. The V gene is TRBV25-1, the J gene TRBJ1-4, with 7 bases identical to TRBD1. V shed 2 bases and J 8 bases; nucleotides not matched to a gene: 8. Germline assignment: CDR1 MGHDK and CDR2 SYGVNS. The CDR3 extends over 15 amino acids. This CDR3 is CASSEDRTGGEKLFF. In DNA, the CDR3 is TGTGCCAGCAGTGAAGACAGGACAGGTGGGGAAAAACTGTTTTTT. Complete variable domain (other parts from reference TRBV25-1 and TRBJ1-4): EADIYQTPRYLVIGTGKKITLECSQTMGHDKMYWYQQDPGMELHLIHYSYGVNSTEKGDLSSESTVSRIRTEHFPLTLESARPSHTSQYLCASSEDRTGGEKLFFGSGTQLSVL.

The genes are TRBV19 and TRBJ2-2, with 8 bases lining up with TRBD1. V dropped 6 bases and J dropped 5; count of bases not matched to a gene: 11. CDR3 length equals 16 residues. CDR1 is LNHDA and CDR2 is SQIVND in the germline V gene (reference sequence). The CDR3 here is CASRSGGRPHTGELFF. DNA for the CDR3: TGTGCCAGTAGGTCAGGGGGCCGCCCTCATACCGGGGAGCTGTTTTTT.

This chain uses TRBV5-6 with TRBJ1-2; weak D call: TRBD1 (6 bases). Germline CDR1 SGHDT, CDR2 YYEEEE. V was clipped by 1 base and J by 4 bases, with 14 bases between them. The CDR3 sequence is 15 residues long. The chain's CDR3 is CASSLYRTEPYGYTF. DNA of the CDR3: TGTGCCAGCAGCTTGTATAGGACAGAACCCTATGGCTACACCTTC.

V gene TRBV14 combines with J gene TRBJ1-1, with 8 bases matching TRBD1. Germline CDR1 reads SGHDN; CDR2 reads FVKESK. J gave up 3 bases and V 1 base, and 4 bases lay outside the gene matches. This CDR3 is built from 15 residues. The CDR3, as DNA: TGTGCCAGCAGCCAAGCTGGACAGGGATACACTGAAGCTTTCTTT. Its translation is CASSQAGQGYTEAFF. Variable domain in full (rest from reference TRBV14 and TRBJ1-1): EAGVTQFPSHSVIEKGQTVTLRCDPISGHDNLYWYRRVMGKEIKFLLHFVKESKQDESGMPNNRFLAERTGGTYSTLKVQPAELEDSGVYFCASSQAGQGYTEAFFGQGTRLTVV.

The chain is built from TRBV7-2 and TRBJ2-1, with a possible D match to TRBD1 (5 bases). Germline CDR1 reads SGHTA; CDR2 reads FQGNSA. V dropped 7 bases and J dropped 2 bases, with 12 bases sitting between them. This CDR3 comprises 14 residues. DNA of the CDR3: TGTGCCAGCACGACGGACACGACCTACAATGAGCAGTTCTTC. Its translation is CASTTDTTYNEQFF.

The chain carries TRBV7-9 and TRBJ2-1; the match to TRBD1 covers 7 bases. J was trimmed by 8 bases and V by 2 bases; bases with no gene match: 6. The CDR3 sequence is 14 residues long. Germline CDR1 SEHNR, CDR2 FQNEAQ (reference sequence). As DNA, the CDR3 is TGTGCCAGCAGCTTACGACAGGGCTTGGATGAGCAGTTCTTC. This translates into CASSLRQGLDEQFF. Combining the CDR3 with reference TRBV7-9 and TRBJ2-1 gives the whole variable domain DTGVSQNPRHKITKRGQNVTFRCDPISEHNRLYWYRQTLGQGPEFLTYFQNEAQLEKSRLLSDRFSAERPKGSFSTLEIQRTEQGDSAMYLCASSLRQGLDEQFFGPGTRLTVL.

The chain has TRBV20-1 and TRBJ2-1; TRBD1 might be the D (6 bases). V was cut by 3 bases and J by 8 bases, with 8 bases left in between. The CDR3 runs 11 residues. The germline gives CDR1 DFQATT, CDR2 SNEGSKA (reference sequence). This CDR3 is CSASRTDEQFF. The CDR3 nucleotides are TGCAGTGCTAGTCGGACAGATGAGCAGTTCTTC.

This clone was counted between two and nine times. V and J are TRBV5-1 and TRBJ2-1; D is undetermined. Germline CDR1 and CDR2: SGHRS and YFSETQ. The V and J ends lost 0 bases and 12 bases respectively, with 10 bases between them. The CDR3 has 12 amino acids. CDR3 amino acids: CASSLVIELQFF. DNA of the CDR3: TGCGCCAGCAGCTTGGTGATAGAATTGCAGTTCTTC.

The chain combines TRBV15 with TRBJ2-1; 7 positions agree with TRBD1. This CDR3 has 19 amino acids. Germline lookup yields CDR1 LNHNV and CDR2 YYDKDF (reference sequence). V was clipped by 1 base and J by 4 bases; unmatched bases: 16. CDR3 loop: CATSRGASGDRLIYNEQFF. As DNA, the CDR3 is TGTGCCACCAGCAGAGGTGCGTCTGGGGACAGACTTATATACAATGAGCAGTTCTTC.

The V gene is TRBV5-1, the J gene TRBJ1-1; 7 bases match TRBD1. The V gene's germline CDR1 is SGHRS and CDR2 YFSETQ. The CDR3 length is 14 residues. The V segment lost 4 bases and the J segment 3 bases; nucleotides outside the gene matches: 6. DNA for the CDR3: TGCGCCAGCAGCCCCAGACAGGGTGACACTGAAGCTTTCTTT. It codes for CASSPRQGDTEAFF. The variable domain in full, completed from reference TRBV5-1 and TRBJ1-1, reads KAGVTQTPRYLIKTRGQQVTLSCSPISGHRSVSWYQQTPGQGLQFLFEYFSETQRNKGNFPGRFSGRQFSNSRSEMNVSTLELGDSALYLCASSPRQGDTEAFFGQGTRLTVV.

There are a few counts of this clone. V usage is TRBV7-6 and J usage is TRBJ2-2; D not certain. Trimming pared 5 bases from V and 3 bases from J, leaving 4 bases between. This CDR3 contains 12 residues. CDR1 is SGHVS and CDR2 is FNYEAQ in the germline V gene. The CDR3 is CASSPDTGELFF. DNA of the CDR3: TGTGCCAGCAGCCCCGACACCGGGGAGCTGTTTTTT.

This clone was detected only a few times. This sequence joins TRBV19 and TRBJ2-6; possibly TRBD1 for D (6 bases). V was trimmed by 7 bases and J by 0 bases, leaving 13 bases between them. The CDR3 sequence is 16 residues long. CDR1 LNHDA and CDR2 SQIVND come from the germline V gene (reference sequence). The CDR3 DNA sequence: TGTGCCAGTACCCGTCGGGACACCTCTGGGGCCAACGTCCTGACTTTC. Its translation is CASTRRDTSGANVLTF.

This clone was seen more than once but under ten times. This specimen includes other DNA sequences encoding the same CDR3. Here the CDR3 DNA reads TGTGCCAGCAGTCCGGGACTAGCGGGGACAGATACGCAGTATTTT. This codes for CASSPGLAGTDTQYF. This chain connects TRBV6-5 to TRBJ2-3; 13 positions agree with TRBD2. Looked up from germline, CDR1 is MNHEY and CDR2 is SVGAGI. The V segment lost 5 bases and the J segment 3 bases; nucleotides outside the gene matches: 2. This CDR3 has 15 residues.

The chain employs TRBV4-3 and TRBJ2-3, with TRBD2 matching 8 bases. V was pared by 1 base and J by 0 bases, with 9 bases of the junction left unmatched. From germline, CDR1 is LGHNA and CDR2 YSLEER. The CDR3 extends over 18 amino acids. The CDR3 loop is CASSQAPPQRGSTDTQYF. Here the CDR3 DNA reads TGCGCCAGCAGCCAAGCCCCGCCCCAGCGGGGGAGCACAGATACGCAGTATTTT.

The chain carries TRBV14 and TRBJ2-7; maybe TRBD2 (6 bases). The V gene lost 1 base and the J gene lost 6 bases, with 10 bases spanning the gap. The CDR3 is 13 amino acids. Germline CDR1 reads SGHDN; CDR2 reads FVKESK. CDR3 region: CASSQAMGGEQYF. The CDR3 coding sequence is TGTGCCAGCAGCCAAGCTATGGGAGGCGAGCAGTACTTC. Variable domain in full (rest from reference TRBV14 and TRBJ2-7): EAGVTQFPSHSVIEKGQTVTLRCDPISGHDNLYWYRRVMGKEIKFLLHFVKESKQDESGMPNNRFLAERTGGTYSTLKVQPAELEDSGVYFCASSQAMGGEQYFGPGTRLTVT.

This clone showed up just a few times. V usage is TRBV29-1 and J usage is TRBJ1-3; 7 nucleotides align to TRBD1. CDR1 SQVTM and CDR2 ANQGSEA come from the germline V gene. The CDR3 extends over 14 amino acids. Trimming at V came to 7 bases and at J to 9 bases, leaving 15 bases not matched to a gene. The CDR3 sequence: CSAKIQGIFATIYF. CDR3 sequence (DNA): TGCAGCGCCAAGATACAGGGGATTTTCGCCACCATATATTTT. Full variable domain (remainder filled in from reference TRBV29-1 and TRBJ1-3): SAVISQKPSRDICQRGTSLTIQCQVDSQVTMMFWYRQQPGQSLTLIATANQGSEATYESGFVIDKFPISRPNLTFSTLTVSNMSPEDSSIYLCSAKIQGIFATIYFGEGSWLTVV.

This clone has more than one count but fewer than ten. The chain carries TRBV27 and TRBJ1-2; D perhaps matches TRBD1 (6 bases). V was cut by 2 bases and J by 4 bases, with 8 bases left in between. Germline V gives CDR1 MNHEY, CDR2 SMNVEV (reference sequence). CDR3 length: 13 amino acids. The CDR3 loop reads CASSLQGLYGYTF. The CDR3 DNA sequence: TGTGCCAGCAGTTTACAGGGGCTCTATGGCTACACCTTC.

The genes are TRBV14 and TRBJ2-3, with TRBD2 matching over 7 bases. Germline V gene lookup returns CDR1 SGHDN and CDR2 FVKESK. With 4 bases clipped from V and 2 bases from J, the junction kept 9 bases outside the gene matches. There are 16 residues in the CDR3. The CDR3 DNA sequence: TGTGCCAGCAGCCGATGGACGGGGGGTGCCACAGATACGCAGTATTTT. Protein product: CASSRWTGGATDTQYF. Supplemented by reference TRBV14 and TRBJ2-3, the full variable domain reads EAGVTQFPSHSVIEKGQTVTLRCDPISGHDNLYWYRRVMGKEIKFLLHFVKESKQDESGMPNNRFLAERTGGTYSTLKVQPAELEDSGVYFCASSRWTGGATDTQYFGPGTRLTVL.

As for this clone: In the same sample, other DNA sequences code for this CDR3. This chain joins TRBV7-9 and TRBJ1-1; D might be TRBD1 (5 bases). The ends were cut back, 2 bases at V and 2 bases at J, with 6 bases in the middle. CDR1 is SEHNR and CDR2 is FQNEAQ in the germline V gene (reference sequence). The CDR3 extends over 13 amino acids. The DNA of the CDR3 is TGTGCCAGCAGCTTACAGGGAAACACTGAAGCTTTCTTT. Translation gives CASSLQGNTEAFF.

The chain has TRBV28 and TRBJ2-7, with TRBD1 matching 10 bases. Germline V CDR1 and CDR2: MDHEN, SYDVKM. This CDR3 is 14 amino acids long. The junction had 4 bases not matched to a gene; V was cut back by 5 bases and J by 3 bases. Here the CDR3 reads CASSGTGAHYEQYF. In nucleotides, the CDR3 is TGTGCCAGCAGTGGGACAGGGGCCCACTACGAGCAGTACTTC.